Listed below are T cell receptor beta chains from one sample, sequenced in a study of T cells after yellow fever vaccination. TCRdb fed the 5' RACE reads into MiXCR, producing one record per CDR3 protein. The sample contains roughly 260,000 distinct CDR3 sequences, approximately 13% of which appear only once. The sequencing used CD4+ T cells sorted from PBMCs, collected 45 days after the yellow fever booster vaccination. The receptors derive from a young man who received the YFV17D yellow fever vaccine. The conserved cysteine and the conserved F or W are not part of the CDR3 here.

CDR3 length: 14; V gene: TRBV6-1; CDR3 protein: ASRSGVAGSYNEQF
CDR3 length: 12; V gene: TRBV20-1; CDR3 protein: SASPARLSTEAF
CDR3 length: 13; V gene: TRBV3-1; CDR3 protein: ASSQGGRVHNEQF
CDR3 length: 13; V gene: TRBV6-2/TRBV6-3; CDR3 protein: ASRHTGLDISEQY
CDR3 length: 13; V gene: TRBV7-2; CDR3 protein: ASSPVGSGGYEQY
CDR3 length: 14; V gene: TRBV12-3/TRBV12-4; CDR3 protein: ASRPFGGGRTDTQY
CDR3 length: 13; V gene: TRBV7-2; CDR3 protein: ASRLGRMGYNEQF
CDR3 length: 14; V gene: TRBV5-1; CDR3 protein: ASSAKIGGTADTQY
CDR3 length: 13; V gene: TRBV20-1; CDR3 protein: SARDSPYSNQPQH
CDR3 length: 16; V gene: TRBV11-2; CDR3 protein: ASSIERLAGVHTDTQY
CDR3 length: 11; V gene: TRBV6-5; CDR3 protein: ASSYESRETQY
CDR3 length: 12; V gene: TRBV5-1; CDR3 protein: ASMLTSGAYEQY
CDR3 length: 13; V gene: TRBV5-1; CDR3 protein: ASSLGGLTTGELF
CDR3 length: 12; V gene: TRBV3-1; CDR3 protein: ASSQGSVTGELF